The 25 T cell receptor beta chains listed next were all sequenced from one sample in a study of blood T cells in healthy people across ages. Sample-barcoded 5' priming and a J-beta primer mix drove a second PCR of 7 to 11 cycles. TCRdb called the 5' RACE reads again in MiXCR, with one record for every CDR3 protein. The table lists about 640,000 distinct CDR3 sequences, roughly 50% of them singletons. The sequencing input was blood. The receptors shown here come from a man in his sixties in good health.

The chain combines TRBV6-6 with TRBJ2-4, with TRBD1 matching over 9 bases. Germline V lookup: CDR1 MNHNY, CDR2 SVGAGI (reference sequence). The CDR3 is made up of 14 amino acids. The V segment lost 7 bases and the J segment 8 bases; nucleotides outside the gene matches: 9. CDR3 DNA sequence: TGTGCCAGCACCCCAACAGGGGGCGCCTACATTCAGTACTTC. This gives the protein CASTPTGGAYIQYF.

The chain links TRBV24-1 to TRBJ2-3; no definite D call. Germline CDR1 and CDR2: KGHDR and SFDVKD. This CDR3 contains 13 residues. V was clipped by 5 bases and J by 1 base, with 6 bases between them. CDR3 DNA sequence: TGTGCCACCAGTGGTTCCCGCACAGATACGCAGTATTTT. The encoded protein is CATSGSRTDTQYF.

This clonotype appeared a few times. The chain links TRBV9 to TRBJ1-1; the match to TRBD1 covers 7 bases. There are 13 residues in the CDR3. V dropped 3 bases and J dropped 8; count of bases not matched to a gene: 7. Germline V lookup: CDR1 SGDLS, CDR2 YYNGEE. CDR3 sequence (DNA): TGTGCCAGCAGCGCCAGGACAGGCTCCGAAGCTTTCTTT. Translation gives CASSARTGSEAFF.

The table lists this clonotype with a few counts. The rearrangement links TRBV28 to TRBJ1-6, with 9 bases identical to TRBD1. After removal of 5 bases from V and 8 bases from J, the junction contained 7 bases not matched to a gene. This CDR3 is built from 15 residues. Germline V gives CDR1 MDHEN, CDR2 SYDVKM. CDR3 protein: CASSHRQGGYSPLHF. CDR3 DNA: TGTGCCAGCAGTCACAGACAGGGGGGTTATTCACCCCTCCACTTT.

This clonotype was seen a few times. This chain connects TRBV24-1 to TRBJ2-3, with D possibly being TRBD1 (6 bases). V shed 5 bases and J shed 4 bases, with 12 bases lying between them. This CDR3 region has 14 residues. Germline CDR1 reads KGHDR; CDR2 reads SFDVKD. The CDR3 sequence: CATSVQGRPDTQYF. The CDR3 DNA sequence: TGTGCCACCAGTGTCCAGGGGCGCCCAGATACGCAGTATTTT.

The chain combines TRBV7-2 with TRBJ2-7; either TRBD1 or TRBD2 may fit D (5 bases each). The CDR3 length is 14 residues. The V end was cut by 5 bases, the J end by 6 bases, with 17 bases between. Germline CDR1 is SGHTA and CDR2 is FQGNSA. CDR3 DNA: TGTGCCAGCAGCATCAACCCAGAAGGGACCGAGCAGTACTTC. This codes for CASSINPEGTEQYF.

J is TRBJ2-7 and V is TRBV6-1; 9 bases match TRBD1. V shed 3 bases, J shed 2 bases, and the junction held 2 bases outside the gene matches. CDR3 length: 14 amino acids. Germline V gives CDR1 MNHNS, CDR2 SASEGT. The CDR3 nucleotides are TGTGCCAGCAGTGATAACAGGGGGCCCTACGAGCAGTACTTC. Translation: CASSDNRGPYEQYF.

This clonotype was counted between two and nine times. The chain employs TRBV7-9 and TRBJ2-5, with TRBD1 matching over 7 bases. There are 16 residues in the CDR3. The junction had 17 bases not matched to a gene; V was cut back by 0 bases and J by 13 bases. The germline V gene encodes CDR1 SEHNR and CDR2 FQNEAQ (reference sequence). CDR3 protein: CASSLAGQSIPSKPYF. DNA of the CDR3: TGTGCCAGCAGCTTAGCGGGACAGTCTATCCCCTCTAAACCGTACTTC.

The chain employs TRBV16 and TRBJ2-4; D possibly corresponds to TRBD2 (6 bases). The J call may be wrong; the DNA end is better matched by TRBJ2-5. This CDR3 contains 13 residues. Germline values: CDR1 KGHSY, CDR2 FQNENV. The CDR3 sequence: CASSQAEGETQYF. CDR3 in DNA: TGTGCCAGCAGCCAAGCGGAGGGGGAGACCCAGTACTTC.

This rearrangement joins TRBV29-1 to TRBJ1-2; no definite D call. V dropped 2 bases and J dropped 3 bases, with 7 bases sitting between them. Germline V lookup: CDR1 SQVTM, CDR2 ANQGSEA. The CDR3 is 12 residues long. The CDR3 nucleotides are TGCAGCGTTGAATCTGGGGACTATGGCTACACCTTC. Translated, it gives CSVESGDYGYTF.

The rearrangement uses TRBV10-2 and TRBJ2-3, with 7 bases that match TRBD1. Germline loops: CDR1 WSHSY, CDR2 SAAADI. The CDR3 has 14 residues. V lost 6 bases, J lost 5 bases, and 8 bases stayed unmatched. CDR3 amino acids: CASRGQVPGDTQYF. CDR3 nucleotides: TGCGCCAGCAGAGGACAGGTTCCAGGAGATACGCAGTATTTT.

Details on this clonotype: One junction end does not reproduce the germline sequence, and a read error may be involved. This chain links TRBV6-5 with TRBJ1-1, with D possibly being TRBD1 (6 bases). Germline assignment: CDR1 MNHEY and CDR2 SVGAGI. This CDR3 is built from 13 residues. The CDR3: CASSYGWDTEAFF. In DNA, the CDR3 is TGTGCCAGCAGTTACGGGTGGGACACCGAAGCTTTCTTT.

The table lists this clonotype with many counts. The genes are TRBV4-2 and TRBJ2-1, with 13 positions matching TRBD2. The CDR3 is made up of 15 amino acids. CDR1 LGHNA and CDR2 YNFKEQ come from the germline V gene. V shed 4 bases, J shed 6 bases, and the junction held 3 bases outside the gene matches. This chain's CDR3 is CASSPRLAGGNEQFF. The DNA of the CDR3 is TGTGCCAGCAGCCCCCGACTAGCGGGGGGCAATGAGCAGTTCTTC.

This chain links TRBV20-1 with TRBJ2-7; D gene unclear. This CDR3 has 12 amino acids. Trimming removed 0 bases from V and 7 bases from J, with 10 bases in between. Germline V CDR1 and CDR2: DFQATT, SNEGSKA (reference sequence). In DNA form, the CDR3 reads TGCAGTGCTAGAGAGCGGATCAATGAGCAGTACTTC. Its translation is CSARERINEQYF.

V is TRBV12-3 or TRBV12-4 and J is TRBJ1-2; D is perhaps TRBD1 (5 bases). V lost 5 bases and J lost 6, with 19 bases in between. This CDR3 comprises 15 residues. CDR3: CASSLLGPQGDGYTF. The CDR3 DNA follows: TGTGCCAGCAGTCTCTTAGGCCCCCAGGGCGATGGCTACACCTTC.

The chain combines TRBV12-3 or TRBV12-4 with TRBJ2-3; 11 positions match TRBD2. The CDR3 runs to 16 residues. The junction had 5 bases not matched to a gene; V was cut back by 3 bases and J by 3 bases. CDR3 region: CASSLFSSGGTDTQYF. In DNA form, the CDR3 reads TGTGCCAGCAGTTTGTTCTCTAGCGGGGGGACAGATACGCAGTATTTT.

This chain uses TRBV5-1 with TRBJ2-3; 8 positions match TRBD2. The CDR3 is made up of 17 amino acids. Germline-derived CDR1 and CDR2 are SGHRS and YFSETQ. Trimming removed 0 bases from V and 3 bases from J; junction bases left unmatched: 9. The CDR3 nucleotides read TGCGCCAGCAGCTTGGGCGTCAGCGGGGGTGTGACAGATACGCAGTATTTT. As protein: CASSLGVSGGVTDTQYF.

The CDR3 here is CASSRGTSRSGELFF. CDR3 nucleotides: TGTGCCAGCAGCCGAGGGACTAGCCGATCCGGGGAGCTGTTTTTT. The chain has TRBV11-1 and TRBJ2-2, with TRBD2 identical over 9 bases. V lost 5 bases and J lost 6; bases outside the gene matches: 7. Looked up from germline, CDR1 is SGHAT and CDR2 is FQDESV (reference sequence). The CDR3 consists of 15 residues.

This clonotype has only a few counts. The genes are TRBV9 and TRBJ2-1, with 7 nucleotides matching TRBD2. The germline gives CDR1 SGDLS, CDR2 YYNGEE. Losses at the gene ends were 0 bases for V and 3 bases for J; bases not matched to a gene: 3. CDR3 length: 15 residues. This CDR3 is CASSVDWGGYNEQFF. CDR3 nucleotide sequence: TGTGCCAGCAGCGTAGACTGGGGGGGCTACAATGAGCAGTTCTTC.

This clonotype was seen ten or more times. The chain joins TRBV27 to TRBJ2-3; D is undetermined. This CDR3 contains 14 residues. Trimming removed 3 bases at V and 3 bases at J, with 10 bases between. Germline assignment: CDR1 MNHEY and CDR2 SMNVEV (reference sequence). The CDR3 here is CASSLKAATDTQYF. The CDR3 DNA reads TGTGCCAGCAGTTTGAAGGCAGCGACAGATACGCAGTATTTT.

J is TRBJ1-6 and V is TRBV7-8; D is possibly TRBD1 (5 bases). Trimming removed 1 base from V and 10 bases from J, with 20 bases in between. Germline V lookup: CDR1 SGHVS, CDR2 FQNEAQ. This CDR3 is 17 amino acids long. The CDR3 loop reads CASSLGQGRLTMSPLHF. The CDR3 coding sequence is TGTGCCAGCAGCTTAGGCCAGGGACGTCTTACGATGTCACCCCTCCACTTT.

The gene calls are TRBV29-1 and TRBJ1-1, with 7 bases that match TRBD1. The V segment lost 7 bases and the J segment 3 bases; nucleotides outside the gene matches: 8. This CDR3 spans 13 amino acids. The germline V gene has CDR1 SQVTM and CDR2 ANQGSEA. CDR3 protein: CSALGGIDTEAFF. As DNA, the CDR3 is TGCAGCGCCCTAGGGGGCATCGACACTGAAGCTTTCTTT.

The V gene is TRBV25-1, the J gene TRBJ2-3, with 12 positions matching TRBD2. The CDR3 sequence is 17 residues long. Germline CDR1 and CDR2: MGHDK and SYGVNS. Trimming removed 6 bases from V and 1 base from J; junction bases left unmatched: 8. As DNA, the CDR3 is TGTGCCAGCAGCCGACTAGCGGGGGATCGGGGCACAGATACGCAGTATTTT. Amino acids: CASSRLAGDRGTDTQYF.

The chain has TRBV9 and TRBJ2-1, with D tentatively TRBD1 (6 bases). This CDR3 spans 15 amino acids. Germline V gene data show CDR1 as SGDLS and CDR2 as YYNGEE. The ends were cut back, 4 bases at V and 9 bases at J, with 20 bases in the middle. The CDR3 DNA is TGTGCCAGCAGCTACACAGGGTTTCCAGAGGGTGAGCAGTTCTTC. Encoded protein: CASSYTGFPEGEQFF. The full variable domain, with the rest looked up from reference TRBV9 and TRBJ2-1, is DSGVTQTPKHLITATGQRVTLRCSPRSGDLSVYWYQQSLDQGLQFLIQYYNGEERAKGNILERFSAQQFPDLHSELNLSSLELGDSALYFCASSYTGFPEGEQFFGPGTRLTVL.

The CDR3 here is CASSAGQGIVGNEQFF. DNA for the CDR3: TGCGCCAGCTCTGCTGGACAGGGGATCGTAGGCAATGAGCAGTTCTTC. This chain joins TRBV5-1 and TRBJ2-1; 9 positions match TRBD1. Germline V lookup: CDR1 SGHRS, CDR2 YFSETQ. The CDR3 consists of 16 residues. V lost 7 bases to trimming and J lost 6 bases; unmatched junction nucleotides: 14.